These 22 T cell receptor beta chains came from one sample sequenced in a study of cytomegalovirus exposure and HLA in healthy donors. PCR employed 60 Vbeta and 13 Jbeta primers. Method: immunoSEQ multiplex PCR; TCRdb's copy keeps in-frame clones and lacks some. There are roughly 160,000 clones in the sample; approximately 84% occur only once, and about 0.4% lies in the top ten. The source material was PBMCs. These receptors all stem from a boy under 10 years old in good health and CMV-seronegative.

The V and J genes are TRBV6-6 and TRBJ1-1, with D possibly matching TRBD1 (6 bases). Germline CDR1 reads MNHNY; CDR2 reads SVGAGI (reference sequence). The CDR3 runs to 14 residues. V was cut by 6 bases and J by 4 bases, with 15 bases left in between. This CDR3 reads CASRAPGESTEAFF. CDR3 nucleotides: TGTGCCAGCAGAGCTCCAGGGGAGAGCACTGAAGCTTTCTTT.

The chain couples TRBV6-1 to TRBJ2-7; 12 nucleotides agree with TRBD2. This CDR3 has 13 amino acids. Germline CDR1 is MNHNS and CDR2 is SASEGT. The junction had 4 bases not matched to a gene; V was cut back by 4 bases and J by 9 bases. The CDR3 is CASSATSGSGQYF. The CDR3 nucleotides read TGTGCCAGCAGTGCGACTAGCGGGAGCGGGCAGTACTTC.

The chain couples TRBV18 to TRBJ2-7; 10 positions agree with TRBD1. The CDR3 totals 15 residues. V lost 3 bases to trimming and J lost 6 bases; unmatched junction nucleotides: 8. CDR1 and CDR2 from the germline V gene are KGHSH and LQKENI. DNA for the CDR3: TGTGCCAGCTCACCTTTAGCCGGGACAGGGGTCGAGCAGTACTTC. Residues: CASSPLAGTGVEQYF.

This rearrangement joins TRBV4-1 to TRBJ2-7; TRBD2 matches 13 bases. The CDR3 is 19 amino acids. Germline loops: CDR1 MGHRA, CDR2 YSYEKL. With V trimmed by 8 bases and J by 0 bases, 16 bases remained unmatched. The CDR3 is CASQRGTSGNLGTSYEQYF. The CDR3 DNA follows: TGCGCCAGCCAACGCGGGACTAGCGGGAACTTGGGGACCTCCTACGAGCAGTACTTC.

The chain carries TRBV9 and TRBJ1-2; 11 nucleotides align to TRBD1. The CDR3 is 17 residues long. Germline-derived CDR1 and CDR2 are SGDLS and YYNGEE. V trimming: 3 bases; J trimming: 1 base; junction bases outside the gene matches: 8. The CDR3, as DNA: TGTGCCAGCAGCGGTAGCGGGACAGGGGGTCTTAACTATGGCTACACCTTC. Its protein product is CASSGSGTGGLNYGYTF.

The chain carries TRBV28 and TRBJ2-5; 11 nucleotides align to TRBD1. Losses at the gene ends were 2 bases for V and 0 bases for J; bases not matched to a gene: 8. The CDR3 runs to 18 residues. Germline-derived CDR1 and CDR2 are MDHEN and SYDVKM. The CDR3 region is CASSLDYGTGGNQETQYF. Written as DNA, the CDR3 is TGTGCCAGCAGTTTAGACTATGGGACAGGGGGAAACCAAGAGACCCAGTACTTC.

The rearrangement uses TRBV28 and TRBJ2-7; the D gene is possibly TRBD2 (5 bases). The CDR3 loop spans 15 amino acids. Germline V lookup: CDR1 MDHEN, CDR2 SYDVKM. V lost 7 bases and J lost 0, with 16 bases in between. The CDR3 loop reads CASTPGLTNSYEQYF. DNA of the CDR3: TGTGCCAGCACCCCGGGCCTGACTAACTCCTACGAGCAGTACTTC.

The chain employs TRBV7-2 and TRBJ2-1; 7 positions match TRBD1. This CDR3 comprises 16 residues. Germline V gene lookup returns CDR1 SGHTA and CDR2 FQGNSA. The J segment lost 2 bases and the V segment lost 7 bases, leaving 11 bases of the junction unmatched. The CDR3 DNA reads TGTGCCAGCACCTCCACCGGGACAGCCACCTACAATGAGCAGTTCTTC. Translated: CASTSTGTATYNEQFF.

The V and J genes are TRBV4-2 and TRBJ2-7; a possible D gene is TRBD2 (6 bases). The CDR3 has 13 residues. Between the trimmed V and J ends, which lost 1 base and 3 bases, there was a span of 7 bases. Germline-derived CDR1 and CDR2 are LGHNA and YNFKEQ. The CDR3 loop is CASSQGAGYEQYF. CDR3 DNA sequence: TGTGCCAGCAGCCAAGGAGCGGGCTACGAGCAGTACTTC.

This chain uses TRBV18 with TRBJ1-2, with TRBD1 matching 10 bases. V lost 9 bases, J lost 3 bases, and 7 bases stayed unmatched. The V gene's germline CDR1 is KGHSH and CDR2 LQKENI. The CDR3 consists of 14 residues. CDR3 nucleotides: TGTGCCAGTTCAACCGGGACAGGGGACTATGGCTACACCTTC. Amino acids: CASSTGTGDYGYTF.

This sequence joins TRBV4-1 and TRBJ1-1, with TRBD1 matching 7 bases. Trimming at V came to 1 base and at J to 1 base, leaving 3 bases not matched to a gene. Germline V lookup: CDR1 MGHRA, CDR2 YSYEKL. This CDR3 has 15 residues. The CDR3 sequence is CASSQGDSWNTEAFF. Written as DNA, the CDR3 is TGCGCCAGCAGCCAAGGGGACAGTTGGAACACTGAAGCTTTCTTT.

This chain links TRBV7-8 with TRBJ1-1; the match to TRBD1 covers 7 bases. The CDR3 contains 14 residues. V lost 1 base, J lost 4 bases, and 3 bases stayed unmatched. The germline CDR1 and CDR2 sequences are SGHVS and FQNEAQ. The CDR3 sequence: CASSLGRGSTEAFF. In DNA form, the CDR3 reads TGTGCCAGCAGCTTAGGCAGGGGGAGCACTGAAGCTTTCTTT. Based on the CDR3 plus reference TRBV7-8 and TRBJ1-1, the full variable domain is GAGVSQSPRYKVAKRGQDVALRCDPISGHVSLFWYQQALGQGPEFLTYFQNEAQLDKSGLPSDRFFAERPEGSVSTLKIQRTQQEDSAVYLCASSLGRGSTEAFFGQGTRLTVV.

The chain couples TRBV11-2 to TRBJ2-2, with TRBD1 matching 8 bases. Unmatched junction bases numbered 5, after V lost 4 bases and J lost 4 bases. Germline values: CDR1 SGHAT, CDR2 FQNNGV. The CDR3 loop spans 15 amino acids. The CDR3 sequence: CASSSRTGSTGELFF. The CDR3 DNA follows: TGTGCCAGCAGCTCACGGACAGGGTCCACCGGGGAGCTGTTTTTT.

CDR3 coding DNA: TGTGCCAGCAGCTTAGCGAGGGAGGGCCCAAGGAACACCATATATTTT. This sequence encodes CASSLAREGPRNTIYF. The chain recombines TRBV7-9 with TRBJ1-3; D remains ambiguous. Trimming pared 0 bases from V and 7 bases from J, leaving 16 bases between. The CDR3 spans 16 residues. The germline V gene has CDR1 SEHNR and CDR2 FQNEAQ (reference sequence).

The chain combines TRBV10-2 with TRBJ2-1; 12 bases are shared with TRBD2. Germline V gives CDR1 WSHSY, CDR2 SAAADI. Trimming removed 9 bases from V and 5 bases from J; junction bases left unmatched: 2. This CDR3 has 13 amino acids. CDR3 nucleotide sequence: TGCGCCAGTAGACTAGCGGGGGACAATGAGCAGTTCTTC. This translates into CASRLAGDNEQFF.

V gene TRBV2 combines with J gene TRBJ1-4, with 8 bases matching TRBD1. Germline V gene lookup returns CDR1 SNHLY and CDR2 FYNNEI. This CDR3 contains 14 residues. V trimming: 7 bases; J trimming: 6 bases; junction bases outside the gene matches: 7. Written as DNA, the CDR3 is TGTGCCAGCATCATCCAGGGGGCGCATGAAAAACTGTTTTTT. It encodes CASIIQGAHEKLFF. Using reference TRBV2 and TRBJ1-4 for the parts outside the CDR3, the full variable domain is EPEVTQTPSHQVTQMGQEVILRCVPISNHLYFYWYRQILGQKVEFLVSFYNNEISEKSEIFDDQFSVERPDGSNFTLKIRSTKLEDSAMYFCASIIQGAHEKLFFGSGTQLSVL.

The V and J genes are TRBV10-1 and TRBJ2-7; the match to TRBD2 covers 7 bases. Germline V gene sequence: CDR1 WNHNN, CDR2 SYGVQD (reference sequence). The CDR3 is 15 residues long. Germline trimming cut 3 bases from V and 0 bases from J; bases unmatched to any gene: 5. The CDR3 is CASSDGAGVSYEQYF. Written as DNA, the CDR3 is TGCGCCAGCAGTGATGGTGCGGGAGTCTCCTACGAGCAGTACTTC.

The chain carries TRBV5-6 and TRBJ1-2; TRBD1 agrees at 7 bases. The V gene's germline CDR1 is SGHDT and CDR2 YYEEEE. This CDR3 region has 18 residues. The V segment lost 3 bases and the J segment 8 bases; nucleotides outside the gene matches: 22. The DNA for the CDR3 is TGTGCCAGCAGCTCTGACCAACCGACAGGGAGTTTTTTCGTGGGCTACACCTTC. It is translated as CASSSDQPTGSFFVGYTF. Variable domain in full (rest from reference TRBV5-6 and TRBJ1-2): DAGVTQSPTHLIKTRGQQVTLRCSPKSGHDTVSWYQQALGQGPQFIFQYYEEEERQRGNFPDRFSGHQFPNYSSELNVNALLLGDSALYLCASSSDQPTGSFFVGYTFGSGTRLTVV.

The chain links TRBV4-1 to TRBJ1-1; TRBD1 is a possible D gene (6 bases). CDR1 MGHRA and CDR2 YSYEKL come from the germline V gene. The CDR3 runs to 17 residues. V was pared by 4 bases and J by 0 bases, with 18 bases between. CDR3: CASSPSGYRVMNTEAFF. The CDR3 DNA sequence: TGCGCCAGCAGCCCAAGTGGCTACAGGGTCATGAACACTGAAGCTTTCTTT.

This chain joins TRBV2 and TRBJ2-4; possible D gene TRBD2, 5 bases. Deletions cut 5 bases from V and 6 bases from J, with 14 bases between. The germline V gene encodes CDR1 SNHLY and CDR2 FYNNEI. The CDR3 contains 14 residues. CDR3 sequence: CASSYPTEGNIQYF. DNA of the CDR3: TGTGCCAGCAGTTATCCTACAGAGGGAAACATTCAGTACTTC.

The V and J genes are TRBV4-1 and TRBJ2-1; 8 bases match TRBD2. Germline CDR1 and CDR2: MGHRA and YSYEKL. The CDR3 length is 17 residues. The trim removed 1 base at V and 2 bases at J, leaving 7 bases unmatched. The CDR3 DNA reads as TGCGCCAGCAGCCAAGTAAGACTAGCGACTGCCTACAATGAGCAGTTCTTC. It encodes CASSQVRLATAYNEQFF.

The chain recombines TRBV6-1 with TRBJ2-3; tentatively, D is TRBD1 (6 bases). The V end lost 4 bases, the J end lost 0 bases, and 11 bases lay between the germline ends. CDR3 length: 15 residues. CDR1 and CDR2 from the germline V gene are MNHNS and SASEGT. CDR3 nucleotides: TGTGCCAGCAGTGTGGGACACCATAGCACAGATACGCAGTATTTT. Residues: CASSVGHHSTDTQYF.